The 24 T cell receptor beta chains below come from one sample, sequenced in a study of blood T cells in healthy people across ages. With a J-beta primer mix and a sample-barcoded 5' primer, a second PCR ran about 6 to 11 cycles. TCRdb re-called the 5' RACE reads with MiXCR, one entry per CDR3 protein. This table holds around 1,900,000 distinct CDR3 sequences, around 40% found once. Sequenced: blood. These receptor sequences come from a human donor in good health.

There are a few counts of this clonotype. The rearrangement links TRBV6-4 to TRBJ1-2; no definite D call. Per the germline V gene, CDR1 is MRHNA and CDR2 is SNTAGT. Trimming cost V 3 bases and J 4 bases, with 9 bases left between them. The CDR3 length is 13 residues. CDR3 sequence (DNA): TGTGCCAGCAGTGAGGGCCCCAGCTATGGCTACACCTTC. Protein product: CASSEGPSYGYTF.

This clonotype has just a few counts. The gene calls are TRBV7-2 and TRBJ2-7; D perhaps matches TRBD2 (6 bases). Germline assignment: CDR1 SGHTA and CDR2 FQGNSA. CDR3 length: 15 amino acids. Trimming left V 2 bases short and J 3 bases short, with 14 bases between. The CDR3 DNA reads TGTGCCAGCAGCTTATATGGAGGGGATTTCTACGAGCAGTACTTC. Translation: CASSLYGGDFYEQYF. The whole variable domain, filled in from reference TRBV7-2 and TRBJ2-7, reads GAGVSQSPSNKVTEKGKDVELRCDPISGHTALYWYRQSLGQGLEFLIYFQGNSAPDKSGLPSDRFSAERTGGSVSTLTIQRTQQEDSAVYLCASSLYGGDFYEQYFGPGTRLTVT.

This clonotype was seen a handful of times. The chain couples TRBV7-2 to TRBJ2-4; 12 nucleotides match TRBD2. This CDR3 has 19 amino acids. Trimming at V came to 5 bases and at J to 1 base, leaving 12 bases not matched to a gene. Germline loops: CDR1 SGHTA, CDR2 FQGNSA. CDR3 sequence reads: CASSPTLAGGGLAKNIQYF. The DNA of the CDR3 is TGTGCCAGCAGCCCAACACTAGCGGGGGGTGGTTTGGCCAAAAACATTCAGTACTTC.

In its sample, this clonotype was seen a few times. CDR3 region: CASSQRLASEQYF. CDR3 DNA: TGTGCCAGCAGCCAACGACTAGCTTCCGAGCAGTACTTC. The chain joins TRBV9 to TRBJ2-7; 7 nucleotides align to TRBD2. The CDR3 consists of 13 residues. The V gene end was trimmed by 4 bases and the J gene end by 6 bases; junction bases not matched to a gene: 7. Germline V gene data show CDR1 as SGDLS and CDR2 as YYNGEE. The full variable domain, rest sourced from reference TRBV9 and TRBJ2-7, is DSGVTQTPKHLITATGQRVTLRCSPRSGDLSVYWYQQSLDQGLQFLIQYYNGEERAKGNILERFSAQQFPDLHSELNLSSLELGDSALYFCASSQRLASEQYFGPGTRLTVT.

The chain employs TRBV27 and TRBJ2-7; D not certain. Deletions cut 4 bases from V and 2 bases from J, with 9 bases between. Per germline, CDR1 MNHEY and CDR2 SMNVEV (reference sequence). This CDR3 is 13 amino acids long. CDR3 loop: CASSWAAPYEQYF. The CDR3 DNA reads TGTGCCAGCAGTTGGGCAGCACCCTACGAGCAGTACTTC.

On this clonotype: At one of its ends the junction is not consistent with the germline gene, which may arise from a read error. This sequence joins TRBV9 and TRBJ1-2, with D possibly matching TRBD1 (6 bases). The CDR3 has 13 residues. Germline CDR1 SGDLS, CDR2 YYNGEE. The CDR3 DNA is TGTGCCAACAGCGCGGACAGATCCCATGGCTACACCTTC. This encodes CANSADRSHGYTF.

The chain couples TRBV27 to TRBJ2-1; weak D call: TRBD1 (6 bases). Germline V gives CDR1 MNHEY, CDR2 SMNVEV (reference sequence). This CDR3 has 16 residues. Trimming removed 4 bases at V and 5 bases at J, with 18 bases between. CDR3: CASSSRTARLDNEQFF. The CDR3 DNA reads TGTGCCAGCAGTTCCCGGACAGCCAGATTAGACAATGAGCAGTTCTTC.

The chain uses TRBV7-2 and TRBJ2-1, with 9 bases fitting TRBD1. Looked up from germline, CDR1 is SGHTA and CDR2 is FQGNSA. The V and J ends lost 7 bases and 8 bases, in that order; junction bases with no gene match: 9. There are 14 residues in the CDR3. The CDR3 sequence is CASKWDRVIDEQFF. CDR3 coding DNA: TGTGCCAGCAAATGGGACAGGGTGATTGATGAGCAGTTCTTC.

This chain uses TRBV28 with TRBJ1-1; D gene uncertain. This CDR3 has 15 residues. V lost 4 bases to trimming and J lost 1 base, with 13 bases between them. CDR1 is MDHEN and CDR2 is SYDVKM in the germline V gene. The chain's CDR3 is CASSSATPANTEAFF. CDR3 sequence (DNA): TGTGCCAGCAGTTCTGCTACTCCGGCGAACACTGAAGCTTTCTTT.

The chain employs TRBV25-1 and TRBJ1-1; 9 bases line up with TRBD1. The CDR3 is made up of 15 amino acids. The germline V gene encodes CDR1 MGHDK and CDR2 SYGVNS. The V gene end was trimmed by 4 bases and the J gene end by 4 bases; junction bases not matched to a gene: 7. The CDR3 loop is CASSARGQGGTEAFF. CDR3 nucleotide sequence: TGTGCCAGCAGTGCAAGGGGACAGGGCGGCACTGAAGCTTTCTTT.

The rearrangement joins TRBV7-9 to TRBJ2-6; 9 nucleotides match TRBD2. With 0 bases clipped from V and 3 bases from J, the junction kept 9 bases outside the gene matches. Germline V lookup: CDR1 SEHNR, CDR2 FQNEAQ (reference sequence). The CDR3 is 19 residues long. Written as DNA, the CDR3 is TGTGCCAGCAGCTTAGCCGGGGCGGGGGGGCCGTTTGGGGCCAACGTCCTGACTTTC. It codes for CASSLAGAGGPFGANVLTF. Supplemented by reference TRBV7-9 and TRBJ2-6, the full variable domain reads DTGVSQNPRHKITKRGQNVTFRCDPISEHNRLYWYRQTLGQGPEFLTYFQNEAQLEKSRLLSDRFSAERPKGSFSTLEIQRTEQGDSAMYLCASSLAGAGGPFGANVLTFGAGSRLTVL.

This rearrangement joins TRBV5-5 to TRBJ1-1; D gene ambiguous. The CDR3 covers 14 residues. The V gene's germline CDR1 is SGHKS and CDR2 YYEKEE (reference sequence). Trimming took 4 bases from V and 5 from J, leaving 15 bases between them. The CDR3 region has the DNA TGTGCCAGCAGCCCTACCCTAGGGTGGACTGAAGCTTTCTTT. Translation: CASSPTLGWTEAFF.

This clonotype was seen more than once but under ten times. The chain links TRBV27 to TRBJ1-1, with D possibly matching TRBD1 (6 bases). Trimming took 0 bases from V and 4 from J, leaving 12 bases between them. Germline values: CDR1 MNHEY, CDR2 SMNVEV (reference sequence). The CDR3 spans 15 residues. As DNA, the CDR3 is TGTGCCAGCAGTTTATCGAAGGGGGTGAGCACTGAAGCTTTCTTT. As protein: CASSLSKGVSTEAFF.

This clonotype was seen many times. This chain uses TRBV7-2 with TRBJ2-7; 9 nucleotides agree with TRBD2. The CDR3 is 15 amino acids. V lost 0 bases, J lost 3 bases, and 3 bases stayed unmatched. Germline values: CDR1 SGHTA, CDR2 FQGNSA. CDR3 DNA sequence: TGTGCCAGCAGCTTAGCTAGCGGGGGCATCTACGAGCAGTACTTC. Its translation is CASSLASGGIYEQYF.

This clonotype appeared a single time. In this CDR3 the conserved last residue, phenylalanine or tryptophan, is missing, so a read error is likely. This rearrangement joins TRBV12-3 or TRBV12-4 to TRBJ2-3; D not certain. The V gene lost 3 bases and the J gene lost 0 bases, with 4 bases spanning the gap. There are 13 residues in the CDR3. The CDR3 loop is CASSFMSTDTQYS. CDR3 DNA: TGTGCCAGCAGTTTTATGAGCACAGATACGCAGTATTCT.

This chain connects TRBV9 to TRBJ2-5; no reliable D call. The V end lost 10 bases, the J end lost 11 bases, and 15 bases lay between the germline ends. This CDR3 is 10 amino acids long. Germline V gives CDR1 SGDLS, CDR2 YYNGEE. CDR3 sequence (DNA): TGTGCCGGCTGCCGGAGATGGCAGTACTTC. It translates to CAGCRRWQYF.

The chain carries TRBV20-1 and TRBJ2-1, with 8 bases aligning to TRBD1. V dropped 7 bases and J dropped 11; count of bases not matched to a gene: 10. CDR3 length equals 12 residues. The germline CDR1 and CDR2 sequences are DFQATT and SNEGSKA (reference sequence). CDR3 sequence: CSVGQGGPKQFF. The CDR3 DNA sequence: TGCAGTGTAGGACAGGGAGGACCCAAGCAGTTCTTC.

The CDR3 DNA follows: TGTGCCAGCAGCTCAAGACTAGCGGGGGCCTCCTACGAGCAGTACTTC. Translation gives CASSSRLAGASYEQYF. The chain joins TRBV7-2 to TRBJ2-7; 12 bases map to TRBD2. CDR1 is SGHTA and CDR2 is FQGNSA in the germline V gene. Losses at the gene ends were 4 bases for V and 0 bases for J; bases not matched to a gene: 4. CDR3 length: 16 amino acids.

The chain couples TRBV4-3 to TRBJ2-7, with D unclear. Germline V CDR1 and CDR2: LGHNA, YSLEER. Trimming removed 4 bases from V and 3 bases from J, with 16 bases in between. The CDR3 runs to 15 residues. CDR3 in amino acids: CASSRQRLRGYEQYF. The CDR3 DNA is TGCGCCAGCAGCCGACAAAGGTTACGCGGCTACGAGCAGTACTTC.

The chain couples TRBV29-1 to TRBJ1-2; D is undetermined. Germline V gene sequence: CDR1 SQVTM, CDR2 ANQGSEA. The CDR3 contains 11 residues. V dropped 7 bases and J dropped 3 bases, with 9 bases sitting between them. CDR3 in DNA: TGCAGCGACTCCCGGCACTATGGCTACACCTTC. It is translated as CSDSRHYGYTF.

This chain uses TRBV27 with TRBJ1-1, with D unclear. The CDR3 totals 14 residues. CDR1 and CDR2 (germline): MNHEY, SMNVEV (reference sequence). V was clipped by 4 bases and J by 3 bases, with 12 bases between them. This CDR3 reads CASSSLSMDTEAFF. CDR3 DNA sequence: TGTGCCAGCAGTTCGCTCTCCATGGACACTGAAGCTTTCTTT.

This clonotype was observed many times. The chain links TRBV6-5 to TRBJ2-4; a possible D gene is TRBD2 (6 bases). Between the trimmed V and J ends, which lost 5 bases and 8 bases, there was a span of 10 bases. The CDR3 runs 12 residues. Per germline, CDR1 MNHEY and CDR2 SVGAGI. The CDR3 protein is CASSPGGDIQYF. In nucleotides, the CDR3 is TGTGCCAGCAGTCCCGGGGGAGACATTCAGTACTTC.

The chain carries TRBV12-3 or TRBV12-4 and TRBJ1-6; D call uncertain. CDR3 size: 12 residues. With 7 bases removed from V and 13 bases from J, the gap between germline ends came to 14 bases. The CDR3 region is CASTFLGRPLHF. DNA for the CDR3: TGTGCCAGCACCTTCTTGGGGAGGCCCCTCCACTTT.

This clonotype was seen a few times. The gene calls are TRBV6-2 or TRBV6-3 and TRBJ2-7; 10 nucleotides align to TRBD2. V trimming: 4 bases; J trimming: 1 base; junction bases outside the gene matches: 7. Germline V gives CDR1 MNHEY, CDR2 SVGEGT. The CDR3 sequence is 16 residues long. DNA for the CDR3: TGTGCCAGCAGTTGGCCGACTAGCGGGTCTTCCTACGAGCAGTACTTC. This translates into CASSWPTSGSSYEQYF.